This TCR beta chain was obtained from a study of regulatory T cells in long-lasting Graves disease. Trimming cost V 2 bases and J 1 base; bases outside gene matches: 7. This CDR3 comprises 16 residues. The germline CDR1 and CDR2 sequences are DFQATT and SNEGSKA (reference sequence). The time point denotes: persistent/refractory GD, antithyroid drugs over 5 years with positive TRAb. The TCR library was made from RNA that had been extracted from PBMCs in TRIzol. A peripheral blood sample, roughly 9.8 milliliters in volume, was drawn into EDTA tubes. As concerns this clonotype: Its target is unknown.

Building of the TCR beta libraries involved iRepertoire HTBI primers and Arm-PCR of CDR3 regions. TCRdb re-called the multiplex PCR reads with MiXCR, one entry per CDR3 protein. The sample consists of hundreds of thousands of distinct CDR3 sequences, about a fifth of them appearing once. The study, taken as a whole, reports: Small sample size may have lowered accuracy. Repertoires from persistent disease leaned toward TRBV28, TRBJ1-2 and TRBJ2-5.

The chain has TRBV20-1 and TRBJ1-5; 8 positions match TRBD1. The sequence was collected from a female donor with Graves disease. The material sequenced was peripheral blood mononuclear cells (PBMCs), taken when the disease was refractory, from a patient treated with antithyroid drugs. CDR3 nucleotides: TGCAGTGCTAGAAAACCCCAGGGGGCGAGCAATCAGCCCCAGCATTTT. This codes for CSARKPQGASNQPQHF.